Reported below is one T cell receptor (beta chain). Its matching antigen is unknown. The sample is drawn from a study of T-cell reconstitution after alpha-beta-depleted transplantation in children. A library of TCRbeta sequences, prepared with unique molecular identifiers, was generated. TCRdb called the PCR reads again in MiXCR, with one record for every CDR3 protein. The profile covers 300,000 to 350,000 distinct CDR3 sequences, with approximately 23% appearing a single time and 10% to 11% taken by the ten largest. The CDR3 sequence is 15 residues long. The J segment lost 0 bases and the V segment lost 6 bases, leaving 3 bases of the junction unmatched. The germline gives CDR1 SNHLY, CDR2 FYNNEI. Findings of the study overall: Hyperexpanded clones declined; after one year, newly produced T cells mostly supplied diversity. Elevated TCRbeta diversity at day 60 was traced, in some patients, to surviving recipient T cells and thymic progenitors. Expanded graft clones, several hundred of them, were reportedly the source of alpha-beta T cells about two months after transplant.

The sample consisted of PBMCs, mostly from graft donor cells, taken 180 days after TCRalphabeta/CD19-depleted stem cell transplant. The chain uses TRBV2 and TRBJ2-2; 8 bases line up with TRBD1. The sequence came from a male patient between 10 and 17 years old who had a stem cell transplant for acute lymphoblastic leukemia, so the T cells may come from the graft donor. DNA of the CDR3: TGTGCCAGCAGAGGGGACAGGACGAACACCGGGGAGCTGTTTTTT. It specifies CASRGDRTNTGELFF.